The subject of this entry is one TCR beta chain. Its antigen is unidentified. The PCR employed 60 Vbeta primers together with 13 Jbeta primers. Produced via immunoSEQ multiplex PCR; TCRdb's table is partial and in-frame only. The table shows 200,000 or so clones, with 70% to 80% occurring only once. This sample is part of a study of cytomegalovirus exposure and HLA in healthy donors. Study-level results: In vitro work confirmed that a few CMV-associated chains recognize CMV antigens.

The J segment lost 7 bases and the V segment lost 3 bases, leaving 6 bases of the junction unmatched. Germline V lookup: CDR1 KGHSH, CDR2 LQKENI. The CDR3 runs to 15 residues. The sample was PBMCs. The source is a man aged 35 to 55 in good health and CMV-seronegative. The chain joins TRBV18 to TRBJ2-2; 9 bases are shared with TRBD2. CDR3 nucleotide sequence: TGTGCCAGCTCACCCGGCGCTAGCGGGATCGGGGAGCTGTTTTTT. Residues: CASSPGASGIGELFF.